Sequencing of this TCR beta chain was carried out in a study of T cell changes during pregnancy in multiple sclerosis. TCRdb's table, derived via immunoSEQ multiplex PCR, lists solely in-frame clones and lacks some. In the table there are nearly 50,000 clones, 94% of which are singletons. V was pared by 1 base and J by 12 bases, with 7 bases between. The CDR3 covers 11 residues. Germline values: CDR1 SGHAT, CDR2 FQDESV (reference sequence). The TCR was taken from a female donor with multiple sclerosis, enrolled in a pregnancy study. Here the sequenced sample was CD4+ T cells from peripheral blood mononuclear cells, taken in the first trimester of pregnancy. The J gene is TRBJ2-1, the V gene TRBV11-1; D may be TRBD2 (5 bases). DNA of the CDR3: TGTGCCAGCAGCTTAGAGGAGGTGCAGTTCTTC. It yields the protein CASSLEEVQFF. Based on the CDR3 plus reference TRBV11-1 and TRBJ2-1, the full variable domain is EAEVAQSPRYKITEKSQAVAFWCDPISGHATLYWYRQILGQGPELLVQFQDESVVDDSQLPKDRFSAERLKGVDSTLKIQPAELGDSAMYLCASSLEEVQFFGPGTRLTVL.